The 18 T cell receptor beta chains below all came from one sample that was sequenced in a study of shared clonotypes between healthy human individuals. Sequencing was performed with immunoSEQ multiplex PCR; in TCRdb, only in-frame clones are kept and a portion is missing. The sample records 2.3 million or so clones, 85% to 95% being singletons. The material sequenced was naive CD4+ T cells from PBMCs. Subset defined: CD45RA+ positively selected. These receptors were taken from a young man in good health. Some clones in this sample may be carry-over from other donors' samples.

V is TRBV5-4 and J is TRBJ2-5; tentative D call: TRBD2 (6 bases). The ends were cut back, 6 bases at V and 0 bases at J, with 9 bases in the middle. CDR1 is SGHNT and CDR2 is YYREEE in the germline V gene (reference sequence). The CDR3 runs 13 residues. The CDR3 loop reads CASMRGNQETQYF. The CDR3 bases are TGTGCCAGCATGCGGGGCAACCAAGAGACCCAGTACTTC.

V and J are TRBV5-1 and TRBJ2-5; D ambiguous. CDR3 size: 15 residues. The germline V gene has CDR1 SGHRS and CDR2 YFSETQ. Trimming shortened V by 0 bases and J by 1 base, and 10 bases separated the two germline ends. This CDR3 reads CASSLDRPTQETQYF. The CDR3 DNA reads as TGCGCCAGCAGCTTGGATCGTCCCACCCAAGAGACCCAGTACTTC. Full variable domain (missing parts from reference TRBV5-1 and TRBJ2-5): KAGVTQTPRYLIKTRGQQVTLSCSPISGHRSVSWYQQTPGQGLQFLFEYFSETQRNKGNFPGRFSGRQFSNSRSEMNVSTLELGDSALYLCASSLDRPTQETQYFGPGTRLLVL.

This clone was picked up one time. The V gene is TRBV7-3, the J gene TRBJ1-1, with D possibly matching TRBD1 (5 bases). The CDR3 extends over 15 amino acids. V lost 5 bases, J lost 4 bases, and 17 bases lay in between. Germline lookup yields CDR1 SGHTA and CDR2 FQGTGA. The CDR3 here is CASSPGQGRSTEAFF. DNA of the CDR3: TGTGCCAGCAGCCCAGGGCAGGGACGGAGCACTGAAGCTTTCTTT. Filled out from reference TRBV7-3 and TRBJ1-1, the complete variable domain reads GAGVSQTPSNKVTEKGKYVELRCDPISGHTALYWYRQSLGQGPEFLIYFQGTGAADDSGLPNDRFFAVRPEGSVSTLKIQRTERGDSAVYLCASSPGQGRSTEAFFGQGTRLTVV.

The chain combines TRBV28 with TRBJ1-2, with TRBD1 identical over 9 bases. The CDR3 covers 13 residues. With V trimmed by 6 bases and J by 3 bases, 2 bases remained unmatched. The germline gives CDR1 MDHEN, CDR2 SYDVKM. The chain's CDR3 is CASRWTGDYGYTF. The DNA for the CDR3 is TGTGCCAGCAGATGGACAGGGGACTATGGCTACACCTTC.

The chain recombines TRBV7-2 with TRBJ2-7; 8 positions match TRBD2. The CDR3 has 16 amino acids. From germline, CDR1 is SGHTA and CDR2 FQGNSA. Trimming cost V 5 bases and J 0 bases; bases outside gene matches: 9. CDR3 sequence reads: CASSITTSGSSYEQYF. DNA of the CDR3: TGTGCCAGCAGCATTACAACTAGCGGAAGCTCCTACGAGCAGTACTTC.

The chain combines TRBV2 with TRBJ2-3; D might be TRBD1 (6 bases). The CDR3 spans 15 residues. From germline, CDR1 is SNHLY and CDR2 FYNNEI. V gave up 1 base and J gave up 1 base, with 9 bases separating them. The CDR3: CASSEEGVGTDTQYF. The CDR3 nucleotides read TGTGCCAGCAGTGAAGAGGGGGTCGGCACAGATACGCAGTATTTT.

The chain combines TRBV6-4 with TRBJ1-1, with D unclear. This CDR3 spans 12 amino acids. CDR1 is MRHNA, CDR2 SNTAGT, per germline. Deletions cut 2 bases from V and 7 bases from J, with 8 bases between. For the CDR3, the DNA is TGTGCCAGCAGTGACGTCGAGGGTGAAGCTTTCTTT. This sequence encodes CASSDVEGEAFF.

CDR3 region: CATREGRVGQYF. CDR3 DNA sequence: TGTGCCACCCGGGAGGGCCGAGTTGGCCAGTACTTC. The chain uses TRBV6-5 and TRBJ2-5, with 8 bases fitting TRBD2. With V trimmed by 10 bases and J by 10 bases, 11 bases remained unmatched. The CDR3 totals 12 residues. Germline loops: CDR1 MNHEY, CDR2 SVGAGI.

The chain has TRBV6-6 and TRBJ2-3; TRBD1 is a possible D gene (6 bases). This CDR3 contains 15 residues. V shed 4 bases and J shed 4 bases, with 15 bases lying between them. CDR1 is MNHNY and CDR2 is SVGAGI in the germline V gene (reference sequence). The CDR3 sequence is CASSSDRLRADTQYF. The CDR3 DNA follows: TGTGCCAGCAGTTCTGACAGGCTCCGGGCAGATACGCAGTATTTT.

The table lists this clone with a few counts. The V gene is TRBV7-9, the J gene TRBJ1-1, with a tentative D call TRBD1 (6 bases). The germline V and J ends were trimmed by 4 bases and 1 base, with 13 bases remaining between them. Germline V lookup: CDR1 SEHNR, CDR2 FQNEAQ (reference sequence). CDR3 length: 15 residues. The CDR3 spells CASSYQTGANTEAFF. The CDR3 DNA reads as TGTGCCAGCAGCTATCAGACAGGAGCGAACACTGAAGCTTTCTTT.

The CDR3, as DNA: TGTGCCAGCAGTACCCCACAGACAAGAAATAGTGGGCAGCCCCAGCATTTT. Its protein is CASSTPQTRNSGQPQHF. The gene calls are TRBV28 and TRBJ1-5; unclear D gene. The CDR3 sequence is 17 residues long. CDR1 MDHEN and CDR2 SYDVKM come from the germline V gene. Trimming pared 5 bases from V and 7 bases from J, leaving 24 bases between.

The chain carries TRBV19 and TRBJ1-3; no clear D. CDR3 size: 15 residues. The germline CDR1 and CDR2 sequences are LNHDA and SQIVND (reference sequence). V lost 6 bases, J lost 2 bases, and 14 bases lay in between. The CDR3: CASSPVLITGNTIYF. The CDR3 nucleotides read TGTGCCAGTAGCCCGGTTTTGATAACTGGAAACACCATATATTTT. Variable domain in full (rest from reference TRBV19 and TRBJ1-3): DGGITQSPKYLFRKEGQNVTLSCEQNLNHDAMYWYRQDPGQGLRLIYYSQIVNDFQKGDIAEGYSVSREKKESFPLTVTSAQKNPTAFYLCASSPVLITGNTIYFGEGSWLTVV.

The chain couples TRBV2 to TRBJ2-1, with TRBD1 matching 10 bases. Germline CDR1 and CDR2: SNHLY and FYNNEI. CDR3 length: 14 residues. Germline trimming cut 5 bases from V and 5 bases from J; bases unmatched to any gene: 3. The CDR3 reads CASSLDRGDNEQFF. CDR3 coding DNA: TGTGCCAGCAGTCTGGACAGGGGGGACAATGAGCAGTTCTTC.

J is TRBJ1-3 and V is TRBV27; D not resolved. The V gene lost 3 bases and the J gene lost 0 bases, with 15 bases spanning the gap. The CDR3 loop spans 17 amino acids. CDR1 is MNHEY, CDR2 SMNVEV, per germline (reference sequence). CDR3 nucleotides: TGTGCCAGCAGTTTTGTCGGGAGGGAGAGCTCTGGAAACACCATATATTTT. Residues: CASSFVGRESSGNTIYF.

This chain connects TRBV7-2 to TRBJ2-7, with a weak D call TRBD1 (6 bases). Germline V gene sequence: CDR1 SGHTA, CDR2 FQGNSA. The V end was cut by 2 bases, the J end by 0 bases, with 11 bases between. The length of the CDR3 is 15 residues. The CDR3 sequence is CASSLIGQSSYEQYF. CDR3 coding DNA: TGTGCCAGCAGCTTAATAGGACAGAGCTCCTACGAGCAGTACTTC.

This clone has just one count. The V call is TRBV11-2, the J call TRBJ1-4; 10 nucleotides align to TRBD1. J lost 6 bases, V lost 4 bases, and 5 bases had no gene match. Germline loops: CDR1 SGHAT, CDR2 FQNNGV. CDR3 size: 15 residues. The CDR3, as DNA: TGTGCCAGCAGCTCACGGACAGGGGGGCATGAAAAACTGTTTTTT. Residues: CASSSRTGGHEKLFF.

The rearrangement links TRBV5-1 to TRBJ2-1, with TRBD1 as a possible D gene (6 bases). Germline CDR1 SGHRS, CDR2 YFSETQ. The length of the CDR3 is 12 residues. V lost 3 bases and J 7 bases, leaving 8 bases between the germline ends. CDR3 sequence: CASSSGVNEQFF. DNA of the CDR3: TGCGCCAGCAGCTCAGGGGTAAATGAGCAGTTCTTC. The full variable domain, its missing parts supplied by reference TRBV5-1 and TRBJ2-1, is KAGVTQTPRYLIKTRGQQVTLSCSPISGHRSVSWYQQTPGQGLQFLFEYFSETQRNKGNFPGRFSGRQFSNSRSEMNVSTLELGDSALYLCASSSGVNEQFFGPGTRLTVL.

J is TRBJ2-7 and V is TRBV7-2, with a possible D match to TRBD1 (6 bases). Trimming took off 5 bases at V and 2 bases at J, with 19 bases between the two ends. The CDR3 totals 16 residues. Germline lookup yields CDR1 SGHTA and CDR2 FQGNSA. The CDR3 DNA reads as TGTGCCAGCAGCCAGGATGGGACACCGCCCCCCTACGAGCAGTACTTC. It encodes CASSQDGTPPPYEQYF.